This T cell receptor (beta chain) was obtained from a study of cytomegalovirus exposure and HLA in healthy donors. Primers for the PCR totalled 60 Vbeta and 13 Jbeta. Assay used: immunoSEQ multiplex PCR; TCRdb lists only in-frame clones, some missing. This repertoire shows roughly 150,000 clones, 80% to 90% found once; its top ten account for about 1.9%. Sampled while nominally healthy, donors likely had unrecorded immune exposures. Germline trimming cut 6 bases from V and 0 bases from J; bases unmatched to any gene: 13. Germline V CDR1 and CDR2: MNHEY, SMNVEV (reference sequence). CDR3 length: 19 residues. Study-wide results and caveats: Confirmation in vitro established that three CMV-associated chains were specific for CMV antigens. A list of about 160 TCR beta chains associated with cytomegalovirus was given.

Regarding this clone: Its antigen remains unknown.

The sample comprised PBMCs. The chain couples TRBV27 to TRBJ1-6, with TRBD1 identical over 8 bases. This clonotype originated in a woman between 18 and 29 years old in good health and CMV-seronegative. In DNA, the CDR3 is TGTGCCAGCAGGCCCACAGGGGGAAGTAGACTCTCCTATAATTCACCCCTCCACTTT. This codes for CASRPTGGSRLSYNSPLHF.